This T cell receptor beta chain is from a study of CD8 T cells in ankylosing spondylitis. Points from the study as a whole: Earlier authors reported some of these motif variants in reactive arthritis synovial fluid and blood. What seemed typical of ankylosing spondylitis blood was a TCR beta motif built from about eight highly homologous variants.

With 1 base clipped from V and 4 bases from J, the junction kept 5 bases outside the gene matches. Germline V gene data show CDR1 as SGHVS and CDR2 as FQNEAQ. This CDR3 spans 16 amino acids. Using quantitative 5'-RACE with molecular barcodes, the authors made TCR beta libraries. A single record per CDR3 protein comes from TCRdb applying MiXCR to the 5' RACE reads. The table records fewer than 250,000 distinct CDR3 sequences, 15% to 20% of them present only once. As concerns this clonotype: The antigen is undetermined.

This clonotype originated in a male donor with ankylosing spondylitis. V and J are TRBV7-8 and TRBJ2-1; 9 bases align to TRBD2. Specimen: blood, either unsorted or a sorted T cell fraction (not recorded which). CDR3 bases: TGTGCCAGCAGCTTAGAGTTAGCGGGAGATTACAATGAGCAGTTCTTC. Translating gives CASSLELAGDYNEQFF.